This is a list of T cell receptor beta chains from one sample in a study of T cell repertoires in cytomegalovirus infection. TCRdb redid the calling of the reads with MiXCR, one entry per CDR3 protein. The sample holds about 200,000 distinct CDR3 sequences, more than 9% seen once. Input material: PBMCs. These receptor sequences come from a human donor in good health (CMV status not recorded). Some clones in this sample may be carry-over from other donors' samples. The CDR3 runs from the conserved cysteine through the conserved F or W. A D gene is named only where the DNA matches it firmly.

J gene	D gene	V gene	CDR3 protein
TRBJ2-1	.	TRBV30	CAWSYLASAEQFF
TRBJ1-2	.	TRBV7-9	CASSLRRGPGDYGYTF
TRBJ2-1	.	TRBV7-2	CASSLASRVVDEQFF
TRBJ2-1	.	TRBV4-1	CASSQGADEQFF
TRBJ1-1	.	TRBV6-2/TRBV6-3	CASSRPTVNTEAFF
TRBJ2-1	.	TRBV29-1	CSVEDRGQFF
TRBJ1-2	TRBD1	TRBV7-2	CASSPGTDYGYTF
TRBJ2-7	.	TRBV7-2	CASSYNRASYEQYF
TRBJ1-1	.	TRBV28	CASSFLGEAFF
TRBJ1-2	.	TRBV29-1	CSVEDRAEQRSYGYTF
TRBJ1-1	TRBD1	TRBV7-2	CASSLLGNTGVKRAEAFF
TRBJ2-1	.	TRBV7-9	CASSWGGGQDEQFF
TRBJ1-5	.	TRBV10-2	CASTSSNQPQHF
TRBJ2-3	TRBD1	TRBV11-3	CASSLDFPGGVDTQYF
TRBJ1-2	.	TRBV29-1	CSVRTAHYYTF
TRBJ2-7	.	TRBV27	CASGDGAYEQYF
TRBJ2-1	.	TRBV29-1	CSVTPPGPVYNEQFF
TRBJ1-1	.	TRBV20-1	CSARDPVNTEAFF
TRBJ2-5	TRBD1	TRBV5-5	CASSLGDRRETQYF
TRBJ2-1	TRBD2	TRBV7-2	CASSPVLAGNEQFF
TRBJ1-6	TRBD1	TRBV3-1	CASRGQGDSPLHF
TRBJ1-1	TRBD1	TRBV27	CASSGKQGAGTEAFF
TRBJ2-3	TRBD1	TRBV7-9	CASRPGQATDTQYF
TRBJ2-5	.	TRBV7-2	CASSLKQFQETQYF
TRBJ2-1	.	TRBV15	CATSMRGNEQFF
TRBJ2-5	TRBD1	TRBV7-6	CASSSPGQGQETQYF
TRBJ1-6	.	TRBV6-4	CASSHNGDSPLHF
TRBJ1-2	TRBD1	TRBV7-2	CASSRDRAANYGYTF